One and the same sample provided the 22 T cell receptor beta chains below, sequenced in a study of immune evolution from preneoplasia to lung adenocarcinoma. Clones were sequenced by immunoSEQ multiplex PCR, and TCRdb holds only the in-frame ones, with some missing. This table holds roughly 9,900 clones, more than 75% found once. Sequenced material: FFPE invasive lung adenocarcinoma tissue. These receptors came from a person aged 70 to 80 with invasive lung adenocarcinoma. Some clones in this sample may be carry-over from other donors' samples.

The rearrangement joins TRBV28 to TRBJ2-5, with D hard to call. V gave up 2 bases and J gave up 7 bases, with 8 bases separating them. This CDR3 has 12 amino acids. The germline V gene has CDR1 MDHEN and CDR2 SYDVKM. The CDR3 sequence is CASSLNDRTQYF. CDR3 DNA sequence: TGTGCCAGCAGTTTAAATGATCGGACCCAGTACTTC.

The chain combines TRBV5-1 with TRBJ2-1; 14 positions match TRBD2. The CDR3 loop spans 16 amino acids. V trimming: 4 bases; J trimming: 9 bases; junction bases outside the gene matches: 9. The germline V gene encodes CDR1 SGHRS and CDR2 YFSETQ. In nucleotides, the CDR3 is TGCGCCAGCAGCATCCGGACTAGCGGGGGGATTGGTGAGCAGTTCTTC. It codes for CASSIRTSGGIGEQFF. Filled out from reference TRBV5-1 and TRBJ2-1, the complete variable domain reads KAGVTQTPRYLIKTRGQQVTLSCSPISGHRSVSWYQQTPGQGLQFLFEYFSETQRNKGNFPGRFSGRQFSNSRSEMNVSTLELGDSALYLCASSIRTSGGIGEQFFGPGTRLTVL.

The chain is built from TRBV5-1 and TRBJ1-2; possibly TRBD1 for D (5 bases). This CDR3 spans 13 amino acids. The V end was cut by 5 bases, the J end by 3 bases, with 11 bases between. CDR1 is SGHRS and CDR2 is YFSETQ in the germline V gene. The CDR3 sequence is CASRPTEDYGYTF. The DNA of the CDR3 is TGCGCCAGCAGGCCGACAGAGGACTATGGCTACACCTTC. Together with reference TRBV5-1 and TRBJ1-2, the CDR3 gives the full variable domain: KAGVTQTPRYLIKTRGQQVTLSCSPISGHRSVSWYQQTPGQGLQFLFEYFSETQRNKGNFPGRFSGRQFSNSRSEMNVSTLELGDSALYLCASRPTEDYGYTFGSGTRLTVV.

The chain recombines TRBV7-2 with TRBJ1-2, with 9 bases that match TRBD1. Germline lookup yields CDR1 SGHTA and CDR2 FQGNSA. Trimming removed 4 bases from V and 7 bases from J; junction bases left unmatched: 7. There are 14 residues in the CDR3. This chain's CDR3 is CASSSGTGNVGYTF. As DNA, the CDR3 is TGTGCCAGCAGCTCCGGGACAGGGAACGTTGGCTACACCTTC.

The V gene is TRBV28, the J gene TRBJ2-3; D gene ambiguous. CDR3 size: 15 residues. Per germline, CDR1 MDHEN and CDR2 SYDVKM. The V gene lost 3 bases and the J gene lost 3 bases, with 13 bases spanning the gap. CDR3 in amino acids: CASSLGSRSTDTQYF. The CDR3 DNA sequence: TGTGCCAGCAGTTTGGGTAGTAGGAGTACAGATACGCAGTATTTT.

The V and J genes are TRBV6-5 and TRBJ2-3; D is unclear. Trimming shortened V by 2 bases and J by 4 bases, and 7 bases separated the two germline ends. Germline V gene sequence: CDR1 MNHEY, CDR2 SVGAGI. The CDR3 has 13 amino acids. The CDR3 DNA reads TGTGCCAGCAGTTACACTGGGGCAGATACGCAGTATTTT. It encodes CASSYTGADTQYF.

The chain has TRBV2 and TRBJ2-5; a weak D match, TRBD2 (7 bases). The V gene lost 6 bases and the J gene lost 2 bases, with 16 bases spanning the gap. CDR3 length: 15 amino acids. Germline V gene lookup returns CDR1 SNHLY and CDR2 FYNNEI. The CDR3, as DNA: TGTGCCAGCAGCCCCCGGGGGGCGCAGCAAGAGACCCAGTACTTC. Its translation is CASSPRGAQQETQYF.

For the CDR3, the DNA is TGTGCCAACAGGGGGTTAGAAAAACTGTTTTTT. Residues: CANRGLEKLFF. This rearrangement joins TRBV6-5 to TRBJ1-4; 8 nucleotides agree with TRBD1. Germline V lookup: CDR1 MNHEY, CDR2 SVGAGI. The junction had 3 bases not matched to a gene; V was cut back by 10 bases and J by 8 bases. The CDR3 runs to 11 residues.

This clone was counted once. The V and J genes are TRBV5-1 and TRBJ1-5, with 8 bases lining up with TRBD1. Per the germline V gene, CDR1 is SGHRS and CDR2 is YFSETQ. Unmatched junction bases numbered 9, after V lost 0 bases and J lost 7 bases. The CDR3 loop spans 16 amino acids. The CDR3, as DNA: TGCGCCAGCAGCTTGGTGGACAGGGAAAGGGGACAGCCCCAGCATTTT. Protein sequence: CASSLVDRERGQPQHF.

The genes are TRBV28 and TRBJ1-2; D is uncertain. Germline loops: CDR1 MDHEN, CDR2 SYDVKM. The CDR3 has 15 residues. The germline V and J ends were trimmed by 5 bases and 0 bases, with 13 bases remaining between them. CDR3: CASSTTGKANYGYTF. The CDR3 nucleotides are TGTGCCAGCAGTACCACCGGAAAAGCTAACTATGGCTACACCTTC.

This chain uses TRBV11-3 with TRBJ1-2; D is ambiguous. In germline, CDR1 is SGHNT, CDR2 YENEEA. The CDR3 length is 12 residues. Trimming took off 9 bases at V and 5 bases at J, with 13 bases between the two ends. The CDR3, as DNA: TGTGCCAGACTGCAGGATCCTTATGGCTACACCTTC. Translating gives CARLQDPYGYTF.

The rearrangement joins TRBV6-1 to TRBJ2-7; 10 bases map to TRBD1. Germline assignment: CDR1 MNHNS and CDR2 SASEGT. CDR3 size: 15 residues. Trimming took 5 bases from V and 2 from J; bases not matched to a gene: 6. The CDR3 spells CASSRLGQGTYEQYF. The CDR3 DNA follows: TGTGCCAGCAGTCGCCTGGGACAGGGGACCTACGAGCAGTACTTC.

Here the CDR3 reads CASSPGRGSYEQYF. DNA for the CDR3: TGTGCCAGCAGCCCTGGACGGGGCTCCTACGAGCAGTACTTC. The rearrangement uses TRBV7-3 and TRBJ2-7; D is perhaps TRBD2 (5 bases). In germline, CDR1 is SGHTA, CDR2 FQGTGA. This CDR3 is built from 14 residues. V lost 5 bases and J 0 bases, leaving 11 bases between the germline ends.

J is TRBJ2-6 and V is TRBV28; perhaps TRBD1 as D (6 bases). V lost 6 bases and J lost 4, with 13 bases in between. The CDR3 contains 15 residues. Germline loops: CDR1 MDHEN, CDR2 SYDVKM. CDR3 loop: CASRPNRAGANVLTF. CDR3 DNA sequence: TGTGCCAGCAGGCCAAACAGGGCCGGGGCCAACGTCCTGACTTTC.

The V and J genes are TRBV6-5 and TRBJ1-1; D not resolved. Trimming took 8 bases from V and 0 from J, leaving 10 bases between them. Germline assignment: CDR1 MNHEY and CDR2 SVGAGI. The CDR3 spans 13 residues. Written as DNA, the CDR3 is TGTGCCAGCTTCAGGCTCATGAACACTGAAGCTTTCTTT. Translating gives CASFRLMNTEAFF.

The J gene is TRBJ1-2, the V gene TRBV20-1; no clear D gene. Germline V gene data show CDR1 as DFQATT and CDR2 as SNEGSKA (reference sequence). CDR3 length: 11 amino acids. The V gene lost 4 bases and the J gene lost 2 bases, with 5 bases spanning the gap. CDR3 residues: CSANTNYGYTF. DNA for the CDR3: TGCAGTGCTAATACAAACTATGGCTACACCTTC.

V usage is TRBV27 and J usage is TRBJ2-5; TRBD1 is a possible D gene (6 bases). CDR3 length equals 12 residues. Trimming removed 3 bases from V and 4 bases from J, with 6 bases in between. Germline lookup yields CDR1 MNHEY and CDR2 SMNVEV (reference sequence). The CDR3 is CASSFRGETQYF. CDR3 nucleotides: TGTGCCAGCAGTTTCAGGGGAGAGACCCAGTACTTC.

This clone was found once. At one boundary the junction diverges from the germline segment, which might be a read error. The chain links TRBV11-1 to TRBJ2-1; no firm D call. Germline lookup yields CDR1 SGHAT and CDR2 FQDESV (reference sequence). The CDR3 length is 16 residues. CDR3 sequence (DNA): TGTGCCAGCAGCTTAACTCCGTCGAGCTCCTACAATAAGCAGTTCTTC. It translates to CASSLTPSSSYNKQFF. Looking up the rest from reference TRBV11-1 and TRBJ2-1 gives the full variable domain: EAEVAQSPRYKITEKSQAVAFWCDPISGHATLYWYRQILGQGPELLVQFQDESVVDDSQLPKDRFSAERLKGVDSTLKIQPAELGDSAMYLCASSLTPSSSYNKQFFGPGTRLTVL.

The CDR3 sequence is CASSGSDTEAFF. CDR3 DNA: TGCGCCAGCAGTGGGTCTGACACTGAAGCTTTCTTT. The gene calls are TRBV10-1 and TRBJ1-1, with D hard to call. Trimming left V 4 bases short and J 3 bases short, with 6 bases between. This CDR3 spans 12 amino acids. From germline, CDR1 is WNHNN and CDR2 SYGVQD (reference sequence).

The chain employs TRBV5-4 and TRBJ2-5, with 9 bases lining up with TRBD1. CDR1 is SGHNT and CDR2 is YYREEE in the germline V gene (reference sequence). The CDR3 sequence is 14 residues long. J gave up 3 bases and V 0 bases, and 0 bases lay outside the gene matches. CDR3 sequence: CASSLGTGEETQYF. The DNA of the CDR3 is TGTGCCAGCAGCTTGGGGACAGGGGAAGAGACCCAGTACTTC.

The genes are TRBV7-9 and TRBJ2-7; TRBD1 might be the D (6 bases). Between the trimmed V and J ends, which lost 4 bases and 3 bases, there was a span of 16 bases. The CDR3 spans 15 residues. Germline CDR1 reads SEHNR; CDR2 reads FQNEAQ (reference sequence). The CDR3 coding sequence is TGTGCCAGCAGCTCTAAGACAGGACGGGACTACGAGCAGTACTTC. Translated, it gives CASSSKTGRDYEQYF.

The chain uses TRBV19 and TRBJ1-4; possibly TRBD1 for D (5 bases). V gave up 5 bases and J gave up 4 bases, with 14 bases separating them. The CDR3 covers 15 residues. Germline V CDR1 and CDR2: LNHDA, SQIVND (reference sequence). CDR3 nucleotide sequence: TGTGCCAGTAGTGATTTTTGGGACGGTAATGAAAAACTGTTTTTT. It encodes CASSDFWDGNEKLFF.